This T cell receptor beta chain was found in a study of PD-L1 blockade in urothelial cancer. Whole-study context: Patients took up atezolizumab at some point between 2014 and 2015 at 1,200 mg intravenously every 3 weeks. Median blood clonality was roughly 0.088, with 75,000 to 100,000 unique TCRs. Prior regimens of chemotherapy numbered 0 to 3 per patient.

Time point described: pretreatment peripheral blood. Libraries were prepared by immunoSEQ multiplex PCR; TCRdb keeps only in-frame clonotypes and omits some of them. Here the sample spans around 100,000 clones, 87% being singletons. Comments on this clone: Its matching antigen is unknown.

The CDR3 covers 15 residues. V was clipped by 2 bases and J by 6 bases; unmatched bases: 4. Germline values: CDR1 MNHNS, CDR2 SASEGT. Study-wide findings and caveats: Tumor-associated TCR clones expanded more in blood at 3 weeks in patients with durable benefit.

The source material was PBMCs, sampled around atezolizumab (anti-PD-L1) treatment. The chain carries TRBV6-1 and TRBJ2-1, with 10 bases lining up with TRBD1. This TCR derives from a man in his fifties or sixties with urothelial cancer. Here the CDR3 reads CASSEPGTGVNEQFF. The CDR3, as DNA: TGTGCCAGCAGTGAACCCGGGACAGGGGTCAATGAGCAGTTCTTC.